This record covers a single T cell receptor (beta chain). Its antigen is unknown. Researchers ran the PCR with 60 Vbeta and 13 Jbeta primers. Assay used: immunoSEQ multiplex PCR; TCRdb lists only in-frame clones, some missing. Listed are 200,000 to 250,000 clones; 1.1% falls within the top ten. This CDR3 comprises 16 residues. In germline, CDR1 is LNHNV, CDR2 YYDKDF (reference sequence). Trimming took off 0 bases at V and 2 bases at J, with 11 bases between the two ends. The sample originates from a study of cytomegalovirus exposure and HLA in healthy donors. Overall study findings and caveats: In a later analysis, at a false discovery rate of 0.05, some 15,000 TCR beta sequences were associated with HLA alleles. Excluded: some indistinguishable V segments such as TRBV6-2 and TRBV6-3. The study designated 150 or so TCR beta chains cytomegalovirus-associated. Earlier results showed most TCR beta V segments being productive about 87% or about 30% of the time.

The sample comprised PBMCs. The sequence derives from a girl aged 2 to 10 in good health and CMV-seropositive. The chain joins TRBV15 to TRBJ1-5; D is unresolved. CDR3: CATSRDASSGNQPQHF. CDR3 nucleotide sequence: TGTGCCACCAGCAGAGATGCGAGTTCGGGCAATCAGCCCCAGCATTTT.